The 26 T cell receptor beta chains below all came from one sample that was sequenced in a study of Graves' ophthalmopathy and Graves' hyperthyroidism. The study amplified TCR beta CDR3 regions using RNA transcripts. HTBI primers primed a first-round RT-PCR, and a second-round multiplex PCR followed. In TCRdb, the multiplex PCR reads were re-called with MiXCR into one record per CDR3 protein. Of over a million distinct CDR3 sequences listed, 35% to 40% are singletons. The sequenced material came from peripheral blood or thyroid tissue (not recorded which). These receptors all stem from an adult man with Graves' hyperthyroidism.

V is TRBV25-1 and J is TRBJ2-3; TRBD1 matches 9 bases. Germline values: CDR1 MGHDK, CDR2 SYGVNS. V trimming: 6 bases; J trimming: 2 bases; junction bases outside the gene matches: 3. This CDR3 contains 14 residues. CDR3 sequence reads: CASRQGANTDTQYF. CDR3 sequence (DNA): TGTGCCAGCAGACAGGGGGCTAACACAGATACGCAGTATTTT.

V and J are TRBV15 and TRBJ1-3; no reliable D call. The V end was cut by 1 base, the J end by 0 bases, with 10 bases between. This CDR3 has 16 residues. Germline CDR1 LNHNV, CDR2 YYDKDF (reference sequence). CDR3 residues: CATSRALELSGNTIYF. In DNA form, the CDR3 reads TGTGCCACCAGCAGAGCCCTCGAACTCTCTGGAAACACCATATATTTT.

This CDR3 reads CADTASSRDSSPLHF. CDR3 DNA sequence: TGTGCCGACACTGCCAGCAGTCGGGACAGTTCACCCCTCCACTTT. V and J are TRBV7-7 and TRBJ1-6; 7 bases are shared with TRBD1. This CDR3 has 15 residues. Looked up from germline, CDR1 is SSHAT and CDR2 is FNYEAQ (reference sequence). V lost 11 bases to trimming and J lost 9 bases; unmatched junction nucleotides: 16.

This clonotype was seen ten or more times. The chain is built from TRBV4-3 and TRBJ2-5, with D perhaps TRBD2 (5 bases). V gave up 4 bases and J gave up 4 bases, with 16 bases separating them. The CDR3 spans 15 residues. CDR1 is LGHNA, CDR2 YSLEER, per germline. The CDR3, as DNA: TGCGCCAGCAGCCCAGAGGGTCGAAGCTTAGAGACCCAGTACTTC. Translation gives CASSPEGRSLETQYF.

Comments on this clonotype: A much more abundant neighbour one base away suggests this may be a read error. This CDR3 is missing its conserved last phenylalanine or tryptophan, likely due to a read error. The J gene is TRBJ1-1, the V gene TRBV29-1; D gene unclear. V lost 5 bases to trimming and J lost 0 bases, with 10 bases between them. This CDR3 has 13 amino acids. The germline CDR1 and CDR2 sequences are SQVTM and ANQGSEA. This CDR3 reads CSVSHGLNTEAFL. Here the CDR3 DNA reads TGCAGCGTTTCTCACGGATTGAACACTGAAGCTTTCCTT.

The J gene is TRBJ2-2, the V gene TRBV7-6; maybe TRBD2 (7 bases). Germline V gives CDR1 SGHVS, CDR2 FNYEAQ. V lost 5 bases and J lost 5, with 18 bases in between. The CDR3 is 16 residues long. The chain's CDR3 is CASSRGGRAGTGELFF. The CDR3, as DNA: TGTGCCAGCAGCCGCGGGGGCAGGGCGGGGACCGGGGAGCTGTTTTTT. The full variable domain, completed using reference TRBV7-6 and TRBJ2-2, is GAGVSQSPRYKVTKRGQDVALRCDPISGHVSLYWYRQALGQGPEFLTYFNYEAQQDKSGLPNDRFSAERPEGSISTLTIQRTEQRDSAMYRCASSRGGRAGTGELFFGEGSRLTVL.

The chain uses TRBV6-5 and TRBJ1-1, with D uncertain. CDR3 length equals 15 residues. V lost 2 bases, J lost 1 base, and 11 bases lay in between. Germline assignment: CDR1 MNHEY and CDR2 SVGAGI. The CDR3 coding sequence is TGTGCCAGCAGTTACGGACGGCGTCCGAACACTGAAGCTTTCTTT. Amino acid sequence: CASSYGRRPNTEAFF.

A remark on this clonotype: This may be a read error: a much more frequent sequence differs by one nucleotide. No conserved phenylalanine or tryptophan is present at the end of the CDR3, so a read error is the likely explanation. The J gene is TRBJ2-7, the V gene TRBV9; D is unclear. V was clipped by 5 bases and J by 4 bases, with 10 bases between them. The CDR3 contains 12 residues. CDR1 and CDR2 (germline): SGDLS, YYNGEE. Written as DNA, the CDR3 is TGTGCCAGCAGGCCAGACGTATACGAGCAGTACTTG. Translated: CASRPDVYEQYL.

In this sample, this clonotype turned up many times. The rearrangement uses TRBV6-4 and TRBJ2-2; 9 positions agree with TRBD2. Germline-derived CDR1 and CDR2 are MRHNA and SNTAGT. This CDR3 has 16 amino acids. V lost 2 bases and J lost 6; bases outside the gene matches: 7. CDR3 sequence: CASSDGASGDAGELFF. CDR3 coding DNA: TGTGCCAGCAGTGACGGGGCTAGCGGGGACGCCGGGGAGCTGTTTTTT.

This clonotype was found many times. The V and J genes are TRBV2 and TRBJ1-5; 8 positions match TRBD1. This CDR3 spans 16 amino acids. Trimming cost V 6 bases and J 6 bases; bases outside gene matches: 13. The germline gives CDR1 SNHLY, CDR2 FYNNEI. CDR3: CASRDVRTGNVQPQHF. DNA for the CDR3: TGTGCCAGCAGAGACGTACGGACAGGGAATGTTCAGCCCCAGCATTTT.

This rearrangement joins TRBV7-9 to TRBJ1-3; D possibly corresponds to TRBD1 (5 bases). With 0 bases removed from V and 2 bases from J, the gap between germline ends came to 17 bases. Germline loops: CDR1 SEHNR, CDR2 FQNEAQ (reference sequence). The CDR3 covers 18 residues. CDR3 nucleotides: TGTGCCAGCAGCTTAGCGCTCGGGGCTCTGAACACTGGAAACACCATATATTTT. Its protein is CASSLALGALNTGNTIYF.

In this sample, this clonotype turned up many times. This rearrangement joins TRBV20-1 to TRBJ1-1; no clear D. CDR1 is DFQATT and CDR2 is SNEGSKA in the germline V gene (reference sequence). The CDR3 consists of 13 residues. Trimming removed 1 base from V and 4 bases from J, with 10 bases in between. The CDR3 sequence is CSARVQGITEAFF. In DNA form, the CDR3 reads TGCAGTGCTAGAGTACAAGGGATCACTGAAGCTTTCTTT.

This clonotype showed up just a few times. V and J are TRBV20-1 and TRBJ1-5; possible D gene TRBD1, 6 bases. Per the germline V gene, CDR1 is DFQATT and CDR2 is SNEGSKA (reference sequence). V was clipped by 5 bases and J by 0 bases, with 14 bases between them. This CDR3 has 15 residues. This CDR3 reads CSAAKQGLSNQPQHF. Written as DNA, the CDR3 is TGCAGTGCTGCTAAACAGGGACTTAGCAATCAGCCCCAGCATTTT.

A few counts support this clonotype. The rearrangement uses TRBV19 and TRBJ2-5; D may match TRBD1 or TRBD2 (6 bases each). The germline V gene encodes CDR1 LNHDA and CDR2 SQIVND (reference sequence). Trimming left V 3 bases short and J 4 bases short, with 15 bases between. This CDR3 region has 15 residues. CDR3 DNA: TGTGCCAGTAGTATTCGGGGGCCAGGGCCAGAGACCCAGTACTTC. This codes for CASSIRGPGPETQYF.

The V and J genes are TRBV19 and TRBJ1-1; TRBD1 agrees at 9 bases. V trimming: 6 bases; J trimming: 1 base; junction bases outside the gene matches: 3. In germline, CDR1 is LNHDA, CDR2 SQIVND (reference sequence). The CDR3 consists of 14 residues. In DNA form, the CDR3 reads TGTGCCAGTAGCGGACAGGGGCCGAACACTGAAGCTTTCTTT. Translation: CASSGQGPNTEAFF.

This clonotype was recorded once. The chain has TRBV20-1 and TRBJ1-1; tentative D call: TRBD1 (5 bases). CDR3 length: 15 amino acids. Trimming left V 5 bases short and J 2 bases short, with 18 bases between. CDR1 DFQATT and CDR2 SNEGSKA come from the germline V gene (reference sequence). CDR3 loop: CSAGLTRGENTEAFF. The CDR3 nucleotides are TGCAGTGCTGGCCTTACTAGGGGAGAAAACACTGAAGCTTTCTTT.

This clonotype has just a few counts. The chain joins TRBV4-1 to TRBJ2-5, with a weak D call TRBD1 (6 bases). The CDR3 covers 16 residues. The ends were cut back, 3 bases at V and 3 bases at J, with 17 bases in the middle. Per the germline V gene, CDR1 is MGHRA and CDR2 is YSYEKL. The CDR3 nucleotides are TGCGCCAGCAGCCAGACCTCGACAGGACTGGAAGAGACCCAGTACTTC. Amino acid sequence: CASSQTSTGLEETQYF.

The chain employs TRBV19 and TRBJ1-5, with TRBD1 matching 11 bases. The CDR3 consists of 16 residues. J was trimmed by 7 bases and V by 10 bases; bases with no gene match: 15. The V gene's germline CDR1 is LNHDA and CDR2 SQIVND (reference sequence). The CDR3: CATKSGQGASGQPQHF. CDR3 in DNA: TGTGCCACCAAGTCCGGACAGGGGGCTTCGGGGCAGCCCCAGCATTTT.

This clonotype was observed a handful of times. The chain carries TRBV28 and TRBJ1-1; no clear D gene. V was pared by 7 bases and J by 2 bases, with 5 bases between. Germline values: CDR1 MDHEN, CDR2 SYDVKM. The CDR3 runs to 11 residues. The CDR3 spells CASTVNTEAFF. CDR3 coding DNA: TGTGCCAGCACTGTTAACACTGAAGCTTTCTTT.

Regarding this clonotype: This may stem from a read error, because a much larger clone lies one nucleotide away. V usage is TRBV15 and J usage is TRBJ1-1; D possibly corresponds to TRBD1 (6 bases). Germline assignment: CDR1 LNHNV and CDR2 YYDKDF (reference sequence). CDR3 length: 15 residues. V lost 5 bases and J lost 0, with 13 bases in between. The CDR3 is CATSGVQGMNTEAFF. In DNA form, the CDR3 reads TGTGCCACCAGCGGAGTTCAGGGGATGAACACTGAAGCTTTCTTT.

The rearrangement links TRBV20-1 to TRBJ1-4; D is ambiguous. Trimming took off 4 bases at V and 7 bases at J, with 22 bases between the two ends. Germline values: CDR1 DFQATT, CDR2 SNEGSKA (reference sequence). This CDR3 is 16 amino acids long. The CDR3 bases are TGCAGTGCTACACCTCCTCCCGGGCCAGCCGGTGAAAAACTGTTTTTT. It is translated as CSATPPPGPAGEKLFF.

Many counts were recorded for this clonotype. CDR3: CSASTRSSYEQYF. As DNA, the CDR3 is TGCAGTGCTAGTACTAGGAGCTCCTACGAGCAGTACTTC. The chain links TRBV20-1 to TRBJ2-7; a possible D gene is TRBD2 (5 bases). The CDR3 totals 13 residues. Per the germline V gene, CDR1 is DFQATT and CDR2 is SNEGSKA (reference sequence). The V gene lost 3 bases and the J gene lost 0 bases, with 9 bases spanning the gap.

For this clonotype: A read error is possible here, since a much larger clone lies one base away. The chain uses TRBV29-1 and TRBJ1-1, with 7 bases lining up with TRBD1. Germline V gene data show CDR1 as SQVTM and CDR2 as ANQGSEA. The CDR3 totals 13 residues. CDR3 bases: TGCAGCGCGACAGGGTCGAAGAGCACTGAAACTTTCTTT. Translated: CSATGSKSTETFF.

The chain links TRBV25-1 to TRBJ1-4; 11 bases match TRBD1. The CDR3 spans 15 residues. CDR1 is MGHDK, CDR2 SYGVNS, per germline. V gave up 4 bases and J gave up 8 bases; unmatched junction bases: 6. CDR3 in DNA: TGTGCCAGCAGTGGGCGGACAGGGGGCGGGGAAAAACTGTTTTTT. Amino acid sequence: CASSGRTGGGEKLFF.

This clonotype was counted ten times or more. The rearrangement joins TRBV7-8 to TRBJ1-6, with D perhaps matching TRBD1 (6 bases). This CDR3 is built from 14 residues. Germline CDR1 reads SGHVS; CDR2 reads FQNEAQ. V was clipped by 5 bases and J by 11 bases, with 16 bases between them. The CDR3 region is CASSGGGVRPPLHF. In DNA, the CDR3 is TGTGCCAGCAGCGGAGGGGGGGTTCGGCCACCCCTCCACTTT.

Turning to this clonotype: Mismatch with germline at one junction end may stem from a read error. The chain is built from TRBV5-1 and TRBJ2-5; 13 positions match TRBD2. The V gene's germline CDR1 is SGHRS and CDR2 YFSETQ. The CDR3 is 17 amino acids. CDR3 in DNA: TGCGCCAGCAGCCGCATGGGACTAGCGGGACTACAAGGGACCCAGTACTTC. Protein sequence: CASSRMGLAGLQGTQYF.